This T cell receptor (beta chain) comes out of a study of cytomegalovirus exposure and HLA in healthy donors. The V gene end was trimmed by 6 bases and the J gene end by 1 base; junction bases not matched to a gene: 3. The CDR3 sequence is 15 residues long. Germline lookup yields CDR1 SGHTS and CDR2 YDEGEE. Researchers ran the PCR with 60 Vbeta and 13 Jbeta primers. Profiled with immunoSEQ multiplex PCR; TCRdb holds only in-frame clones, not every one. The sample has approximately 150,000 clones; more than 70% are singletons. The chain links TRBV5-8 to TRBJ2-5, with 13 bases aligning to TRBD2. The source is a woman aged 40 to 50 in good health and CMV-seronegative. Sequencing was carried out using PBMCs. CDR3 coding DNA: TGTGCCAGCAACGGACTAGCGGGAGTCCAAGAGACCCAGTACTTC. Residues: CASNGLAGVQETQYF.